These 27 T cell receptor beta chains were all obtained from the same sample, sequenced in a study of vaccination effects on CD4 cells after COVID-19. In the ViraFEST assay, antigen-specific CD4+ clonotypes were identified by expansion after peptide-pool stimulation. Following 10 days of culture, CD4+ T cells were isolated. The study found no prior SARS-CoV-2 infection in the vaccine recipients, who tested negative for nucleocapsid antibodies. Only in-frame clones appear in the TCRdb table, and some are missing; sequencing was by immunoSEQ multiplex PCR. This table holds around 68,000 clones, 80% found once. The antigens for these receptors are not known. Sequences were derived from CD4+ T cells from PBMCs cultured with SARS-CoV-2 spike peptides, sampled before COVID-19 vaccination. These receptors all come from a human donor who received a COVID-19 vaccine.

This chain links TRBV3-1 (or the pseudogene TRBV3-2) with TRBJ2-7, with 10 positions matching TRBD1. With V trimmed by 4 bases and J by 3 bases, 6 bases remained unmatched. Germline V gives CDR1 LGHDT, CDR2 YNNKEL (reference sequence). The CDR3 totals 15 residues. The CDR3 bases are TGTGCCAGCAGCCGGGACAGGGGAGGTTTCTACGAGCAGTACGTC. Translation: CASSRDRGGFYEQYV.

The V and J genes are TRBV6-6 and TRBJ1-2, with D perhaps matching TRBD1 (6 bases). This CDR3 is built from 13 residues. The V end lost 5 bases, the J end lost 4 bases, and 11 bases lay between the germline ends. CDR1 and CDR2 from the germline V gene are MNHNY and SVGAGI (reference sequence). The CDR3 loop is CASSPGDGYGYTF. In nucleotides, the CDR3 is TGTGCCAGCAGTCCAGGGGATGGCTATGGCTACACCTTC.

The rearrangement links TRBV5-1 to TRBJ1-1; D is uncertain. This CDR3 has 14 amino acids. Trimming stripped 0 bases from V and 1 base from J, with 7 bases between. Germline V gene data show CDR1 as SGHRS and CDR2 as YFSETQ. Here the CDR3 DNA reads TGCGCCAGCAGCTTGGACATGCGGAACACTGAAGCTTTCTTT. It translates to CASSLDMRNTEAFF.

The V gene is TRBV6-5, the J gene TRBJ2-7; D is perhaps TRBD1 (6 bases). The CDR3 extends over 13 amino acids. CDR1 and CDR2 from the germline V gene are MNHEY and SVGAGI. V was clipped by 7 bases and J by 0 bases, with 10 bases between them. The CDR3 sequence: CASKRGSSYEQYV. CDR3 DNA sequence: TGTGCCAGCAAGAGGGGGAGCTCCTACGAGCAGTACGTC.

The V gene is TRBV3-1 (or the pseudogene TRBV3-2), the J gene TRBJ2-7; possibly TRBD1 or TRBD2 for D (5 bases each). Germline CDR1 and CDR2: LGHDT and YNNKEL (reference sequence). The CDR3 runs to 14 residues. Trimming pared 4 bases from V and 6 bases from J, leaving 16 bases between. CDR3 bases: TGTGCCAGCAGCCTTTCCCGGGCAGGGACCGAGCAGTACGTC. This translates into CASSLSRAGTEQYV.

The chain combines TRBV5-1 with TRBJ2-5; either TRBD1 or TRBD2 may supply D (5 bases each). Germline V gene lookup returns CDR1 SGHRS and CDR2 YFSETQ. The CDR3 contains 16 residues. V lost 0 bases and J lost 6, with 18 bases in between. CDR3 in DNA: TGCGCCAGCAGCTTGGGGGCGGCGACCCCGGGGCAGACCCAGTACTTC. It yields the protein CASSLGAATPGQTQYF.

V usage is TRBV19 and J usage is TRBJ1-2, with no clear D. The CDR3 totals 13 residues. V gave up 5 bases and J gave up 4 bases, with 11 bases separating them. Germline-derived CDR1 and CDR2 are LNHDA and SQIVND (reference sequence). This CDR3 is CASSFQAAYGYTF. The DNA for the CDR3 is TGTGCCAGTAGTTTCCAGGCGGCCTATGGCTACACCTTC.

The rearrangement uses TRBV19 and TRBJ2-5; D is perhaps TRBD1 (6 bases). The length of the CDR3 is 14 residues. Deletions cut 9 bases from V and 0 bases from J, with 14 bases between. Per germline, CDR1 LNHDA and CDR2 SQIVND (reference sequence). DNA for the CDR3: TGTGCCAGCCACACAGGGACGGACCAAGAGACCCAGTACTTC. Its translation: CASHTGTDQETQYF.

The chain uses TRBV19 and TRBJ2-2; D unresolved. In germline, CDR1 is LNHDA, CDR2 SQIVND (reference sequence). The CDR3 has 15 residues. The germline V and J ends were trimmed by 7 bases and 5 bases, with 17 bases remaining between them. The CDR3 spells CASTLQVLSTGELFF. The CDR3 DNA reads TGTGCCAGTACTCTCCAGGTACTCTCAACCGGGGAGCTGTTTTTT.

This chain joins TRBV9 and TRBJ1-5, with D tentatively TRBD1 (5 bases). CDR1 and CDR2 (germline): SGDLS, YYNGEE. Trimming took 4 bases from V and 6 from J, leaving 14 bases between them. The CDR3 has 14 residues. Written as DNA, the CDR3 is TGTGCCAGCAGCCCTTGGGGCTATGGTCAGCCCCAGCATTTT. As protein: CASSPWGYGQPQHF.

The gene calls are TRBV5-1 and TRBJ1-3; a weak D match, TRBD1 (5 bases). CDR1 is SGHRS, CDR2 YFSETQ, per germline. Trimming took off 4 bases at V and 2 bases at J, with 13 bases between the two ends. This CDR3 has 15 residues. CDR3 amino acids: CASSPTGGAGNTIYF. The CDR3 coding sequence is TGCGCCAGCAGCCCAACTGGGGGGGCTGGAAACACCATATATTTT.

This sequence joins TRBV12-3 or TRBV12-4 and TRBJ1-2; 9 nucleotides agree with TRBD1. The CDR3 is made up of 13 amino acids. The trim removed 6 bases at V and 4 bases at J, leaving 3 bases unmatched. The CDR3 loop reads CASRGQGVYGYTF. CDR3 nucleotides: TGTGCCAGCAGGGGACAGGGAGTCTATGGCTACACCTTC.

This clone occurred a few times. The chain is built from TRBV2 and TRBJ1-6; D is possibly TRBD1 (6 bases). In germline, CDR1 is SNHLY, CDR2 FYNNEI. Trimming cost V 6 bases and J 6 bases, with 9 bases left between them. This CDR3 contains 13 residues. CDR3 in amino acids: CASRGQINSPLHF. CDR3 DNA: TGTGCCAGCAGAGGACAGATTAATTCACCCCTCCACTTT.

This chain joins TRBV5-1 and TRBJ2-4; the match to TRBD1 covers 8 bases. Losses at the gene ends were 4 bases for V and 8 bases for J; bases not matched to a gene: 8. The CDR3 sequence is 14 residues long. Germline V gene sequence: CDR1 SGHRS, CDR2 YFSETQ. The CDR3 is CASSVGQGGDIQYF. The CDR3 DNA reads TGCGCCAGCAGCGTCGGACAGGGTGGGGACATTCAGTACTTC.

V is TRBV5-1 and J is TRBJ1-6, with TRBD1 matching 8 bases. J lost 4 bases, V lost 3 bases, and 9 bases had no gene match. The germline V gene encodes CDR1 SGHRS and CDR2 YFSETQ. The CDR3 is 17 amino acids. The CDR3 protein is CASSSPPGTGYNSPLHF. In DNA form, the CDR3 reads TGCGCCAGCAGCTCCCCCCCCGGGACAGGATATAATTCACCCCTCCACTTT.

This clone showed up just a few times. The V call is TRBV7-9, the J call TRBJ1-1, with TRBD1 as a possible D gene (5 bases). V lost 2 bases, J lost 5 bases, and 12 bases lay in between. The CDR3 spans 14 residues. Germline values: CDR1 SEHNR, CDR2 FQNEAQ (reference sequence). Here the CDR3 reads CASSLRQGVTEAFF. Here the CDR3 DNA reads TGTGCCAGCAGCTTACGGCAGGGTGTGACTGAAGCTTTCTTT.

The chain employs TRBV7-9 and TRBJ1-1; 11 bases align to TRBD1. From germline, CDR1 is SEHNR and CDR2 FQNEAQ (reference sequence). CDR3 length: 17 amino acids. V lost 4 bases to trimming and J lost 5 bases; unmatched junction nucleotides: 12. The CDR3 bases are TGTGCCAGCAGCTCCGGACAGGGGGCTCGCCAAGGAACTGAAGCTTTCTTT. This translates into CASSSGQGARQGTEAFF.

The chain employs TRBV5-5 and TRBJ1-2, with 11 bases that match TRBD1. CDR3 length: 16 amino acids. Germline CDR1 and CDR2: SGHKS and YYEKEE (reference sequence). Trimming cost V 2 bases and J 4 bases; bases outside gene matches: 7. CDR3 in amino acids: CASSFEDRGQGYGYTF. DNA of the CDR3: TGTGCCAGCAGCTTCGAGGACAGGGGGCAGGGCTATGGCTACACCTTC.

This chain joins TRBV15 and TRBJ1-5; D gene ambiguous. CDR1 is LNHNV and CDR2 is YYDKDF in the germline V gene (reference sequence). This CDR3 region has 15 residues. The ends were cut back, 6 bases at V and 0 bases at J, with 12 bases in the middle. The CDR3 is CATRGEFYSNQPQHF. CDR3 DNA: TGTGCCACCAGAGGCGAGTTTTATAGCAATCAGCCCCAGCATTTT. Full variable domain (remainder filled in from reference TRBV15 and TRBJ1-5): DAMVIQNPRYQVTQFGKPVTLSCSQTLNHNVMYWYQQKSSQAPKLLFHYYDKDFNNEADTPDNFQSRRPNTSFCFLDIRSPGLGDTAMYLCATRGEFYSNQPQHFGDGTRLSIL.

V and J are TRBV4-1 and TRBJ1-3, with a tentative D call TRBD1 (6 bases). Trimming cost V 0 bases and J 4 bases, with 16 bases left between them. The CDR3 is made up of 17 amino acids. Germline loops: CDR1 MGHRA, CDR2 YSYEKL. CDR3 bases: TGCGCCAGCAGCCAAGATAGGGGGGTTCGAGAAGGAAACACCATATATTTT. Its translation: CASSQDRGVREGNTIYF.

The chain uses TRBV18 and TRBJ1-4, with 9 nucleotides matching TRBD1. Germline trimming cut 3 bases from V and 1 base from J; bases unmatched to any gene: 6. The CDR3 spans 17 residues. Germline CDR1 KGHSH, CDR2 LQKENI. The CDR3 loop is CASSPEPGQGTNEKLFF. In DNA, the CDR3 is TGTGCCAGCTCACCGGAACCGGGACAGGGAACTAATGAAAAACTGTTTTTT.

This clone was observed a single time. V and J are TRBV18 and TRBJ1-2; 8 bases are shared with TRBD1. The J segment lost 8 bases and the V segment lost 6 bases, leaving 8 bases of the junction unmatched. The CDR3 is 13 residues long. CDR1 and CDR2 (germline): KGHSH, LQKENI. In DNA form, the CDR3 reads TGTGCCAGCTCCCTCAGGGGGCAGAAAGGCTACACCTTC. Encoded protein: CASSLRGQKGYTF.

The V and J genes are TRBV5-1 and TRBJ2-5; D may be TRBD2 (5 bases). CDR1 SGHRS and CDR2 YFSETQ come from the germline V gene. This CDR3 is built from 15 residues. V lost 4 bases and J lost 2, with 15 bases in between. The CDR3 loop reads CASSLNRAGQETQYF. The CDR3, as DNA: TGCGCCAGCAGCCTCAACCGCGCGGGTCAAGAGACCCAGTACTTC. Complete variable domain (other parts from reference TRBV5-1 and TRBJ2-5): KAGVTQTPRYLIKTRGQQVTLSCSPISGHRSVSWYQQTPGQGLQFLFEYFSETQRNKGNFPGRFSGRQFSNSRSEMNVSTLELGDSALYLCASSLNRAGQETQYFGPGTRLLVL.

The chain couples TRBV9 to TRBJ2-7; 7 bases agree with TRBD1. The germline V gene has CDR1 SGDLS and CDR2 YYNGEE. The CDR3 is 14 residues long. The V and J ends lost 0 bases and 4 bases, in that order; junction bases with no gene match: 4. The CDR3 DNA reads TGTGCCAGCAGCGTAGTAGGGGGCGCATACGAGCAGTACGTC. As protein: CASSVVGGAYEQYV.

The chain carries TRBV2 and TRBJ2-2; 11 positions match TRBD2. With 7 bases clipped from V and 7 bases from J, the junction kept 8 bases outside the gene matches. Germline lookup yields CDR1 SNHLY and CDR2 FYNNEI. The CDR3 consists of 15 residues. The CDR3 here is CASTLAGGPVGELFF. The CDR3 nucleotides are TGTGCCAGCACCTTAGCGGGGGGGCCGGTCGGGGAGCTGTTTTTT. Filled out from reference TRBV2 and TRBJ2-2, the complete variable domain reads EPEVTQTPSHQVTQMGQEVILRCVPISNHLYFYWYRQILGQKVEFLVSFYNNEISEKSEIFDDQFSVERPDGSNFTLKIRSTKLEDSAMYFCASTLAGGPVGELFFGEGSRLTVL.

The V gene is TRBV5-8, the J gene TRBJ2-5, with 14 bases fitting TRBD2. The CDR3 is made up of 18 amino acids. Germline-derived CDR1 and CDR2 are SGHTS and YDEGEE. Germline trimming cut 4 bases from V and 2 bases from J; bases unmatched to any gene: 10. CDR3: CASSPSRLAGGIQETQYF. The DNA of the CDR3 is TGTGCCAGCAGCCCCTCAAGACTAGCGGGGGGGATTCAAGAGACCCAGTACTTC.

The V and J genes are TRBV7-2 and TRBJ1-2; TRBD1 might be the D (6 bases). Trimming pared 7 bases from V and 2 bases from J, leaving 11 bases between. Germline V lookup: CDR1 SGHTA, CDR2 FQGNSA. This CDR3 region has 13 residues. The CDR3 coding sequence is TGTGCCAGCACCCCGACAGGAAACTATGGCTACACCTTC. Its translation is CASTPTGNYGYTF.